The clone carrying this T cell receptor beta chain was observed many times. The data belong to a study of T cell responses to AZD1222 COVID-19 vaccine. The germline V gene encodes CDR1 MGHRA and CDR2 YSYEKL. The junction had 10 bases not matched to a gene; V was cut back by 4 bases and J by 3 bases. The CDR3 is made up of 17 amino acids. TCRdb's copy holds only in-frame clones and misses some; the assay was immunoSEQ multiplex PCR. The sample holds around 85,000 clones; just over 85% are singletons and the top ten take 5% to 6.5%. The rearrangement uses TRBV4-1 and TRBJ2-3, with TRBD1 identical over 10 bases. The sequences come from peripheral blood, collected on day 0 of AZD1222 vaccination. This receptor was taken from an adult in good health. CDR3 coding DNA: TGCGCCAGCAGCCGATCAGGACAGGGGGGTTTGACAGATACGCAGTATTTT. Its protein is CASSRSGQGGLTDTQYF.